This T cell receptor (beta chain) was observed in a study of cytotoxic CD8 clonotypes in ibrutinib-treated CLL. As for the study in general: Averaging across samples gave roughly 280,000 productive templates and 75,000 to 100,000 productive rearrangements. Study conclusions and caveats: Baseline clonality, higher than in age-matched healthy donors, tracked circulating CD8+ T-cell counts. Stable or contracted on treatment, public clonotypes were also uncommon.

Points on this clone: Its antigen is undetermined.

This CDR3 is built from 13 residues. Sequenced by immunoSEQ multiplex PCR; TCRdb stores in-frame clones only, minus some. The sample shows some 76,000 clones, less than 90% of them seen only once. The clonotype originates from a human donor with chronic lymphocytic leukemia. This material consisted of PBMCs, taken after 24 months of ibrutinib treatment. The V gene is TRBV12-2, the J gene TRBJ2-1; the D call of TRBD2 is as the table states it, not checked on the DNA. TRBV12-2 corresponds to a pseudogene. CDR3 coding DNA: TGTGCAAGTAAGAGCGGGAGAGCTAATGAGCAGTTCTTC. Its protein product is CASKSGRANEQFF.